This TCR beta chain came from a study of cytomegalovirus exposure and HLA in healthy donors. This clone was observed a handful of times. 60 Vbeta and 13 Jbeta primers were used in PCR. Profiling relied on immunoSEQ multiplex PCR, and the TCRdb table lists in-frame clones only, not all of them. The repertoire holds around 110,000 clones, with about 68% as singletons. This TCR came from a woman aged 40 to 50 in good health and CMV-seropositive. Material for sequencing was PBMCs.

The CDR3 DNA reads as TGTGCCAGCACCCGGGGGGCGGGGGGGTCTGGGGCCAACGTCCTGACTTTC. Its translation is CASTRGAGGSGANVLTF. The genes are TRBV7-8 and TRBJ2-6; 9 bases match TRBD2. The CDR3 totals 17 residues. V lost 7 bases to trimming and J lost 1 base; unmatched junction nucleotides: 8. CDR1 and CDR2 (germline): SGHVS, FQNEAQ.